The clone carrying this T cell receptor (beta chain) has only a few counts. This CDR3 is built from 16 residues. J was trimmed by 4 bases and V by 7 bases; bases with no gene match: 14. The germline V gene has CDR1 MNHNS and CDR2 SASEGT. This specimen belongs to a study of T cells in Graves' hyperthyroidism and ophthalmopathy. TCR beta CDR3 sequences were amplified from RNA transcripts. The HTBI set primed first-round TCR CDR3 RT-PCR. Using its own MiXCR run on the multiplex PCR reads, TCRdb lists one record per CDR3 protein. The repertoire holds 500,000 or so distinct CDR3 sequences, 17% seen once, with approximately 18% in the top ten.

Sequences were obtained from blood. This receptor was taken from a woman aged 18-30 years with Graves' ophthalmopathy. The chain couples TRBV6-1 to TRBJ1-1; 8 nucleotides align to TRBD1. CDR3: CASTRTGSSLATEAFF. The CDR3 bases are TGTGCCAGCACCCGGACAGGGTCCTCTTTGGCCACTGAAGCTTTCTTT.